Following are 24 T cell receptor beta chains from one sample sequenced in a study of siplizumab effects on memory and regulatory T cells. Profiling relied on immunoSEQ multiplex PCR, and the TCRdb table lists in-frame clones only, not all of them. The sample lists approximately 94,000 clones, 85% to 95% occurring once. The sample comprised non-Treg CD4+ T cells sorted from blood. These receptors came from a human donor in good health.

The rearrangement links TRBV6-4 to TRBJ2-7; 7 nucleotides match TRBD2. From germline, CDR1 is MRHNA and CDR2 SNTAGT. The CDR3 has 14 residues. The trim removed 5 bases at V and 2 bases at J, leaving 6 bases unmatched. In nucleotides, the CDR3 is TGTGCCAGCAGTCCTGTAGCGGGCCCCTACGAGCAGTACTTC. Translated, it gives CASSPVAGPYEQYF.

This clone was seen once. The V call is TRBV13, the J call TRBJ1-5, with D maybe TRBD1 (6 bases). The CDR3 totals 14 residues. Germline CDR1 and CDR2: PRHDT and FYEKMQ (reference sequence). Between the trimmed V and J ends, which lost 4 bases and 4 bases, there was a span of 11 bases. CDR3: CASSSKQGNQPQHF. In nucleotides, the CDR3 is TGTGCCAGCAGCTCGAAACAGGGTAATCAGCCCCAGCATTTT. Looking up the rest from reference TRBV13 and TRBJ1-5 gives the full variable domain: AAGVIQSPRHLIKEKRETATLKCYPIPRHDTVYWYQQGPGQDPQFLISFYEKMQSDKGSIPDRFSAQQFSDYHSELNMSSLELGDSALYFCASSSKQGNQPQHFGDGTRLSIL.

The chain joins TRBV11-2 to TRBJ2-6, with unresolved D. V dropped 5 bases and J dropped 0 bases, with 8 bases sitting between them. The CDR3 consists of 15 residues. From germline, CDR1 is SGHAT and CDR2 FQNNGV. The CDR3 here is CASSITFSGANVLTF. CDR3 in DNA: TGTGCCAGCAGCATCACTTTCTCTGGGGCCAACGTCCTGACTTTC.

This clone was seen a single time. This chain's CDR3 is CASSPGWDSNQPQHF. CDR3 coding DNA: TGTGCCAGCAGCCCCGGATGGGATAGCAATCAGCCCCAGCATTTT. The chain has TRBV7-9 and TRBJ1-5; D remains unclear. Trimming cost V 5 bases and J 0 bases, with 11 bases left between them. There are 15 residues in the CDR3. The V gene's germline CDR1 is SEHNR and CDR2 FQNEAQ (reference sequence).

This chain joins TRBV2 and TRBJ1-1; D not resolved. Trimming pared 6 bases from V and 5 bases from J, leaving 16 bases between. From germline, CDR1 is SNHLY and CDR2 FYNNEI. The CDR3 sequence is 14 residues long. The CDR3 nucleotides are TGTGCCAGCAGCCTAGGCAACATACGAACTGAAGCTTTCTTT. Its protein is CASSLGNIRTEAFF.

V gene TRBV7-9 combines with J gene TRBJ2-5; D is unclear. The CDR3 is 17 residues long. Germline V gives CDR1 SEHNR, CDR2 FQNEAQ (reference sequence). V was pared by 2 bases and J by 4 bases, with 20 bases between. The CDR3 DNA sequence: TGTGCCAGCAGCTTACTAGTAGGTGCGGATACAAGAGAGACCCAGTACTTC. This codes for CASSLLVGADTRETQYF.

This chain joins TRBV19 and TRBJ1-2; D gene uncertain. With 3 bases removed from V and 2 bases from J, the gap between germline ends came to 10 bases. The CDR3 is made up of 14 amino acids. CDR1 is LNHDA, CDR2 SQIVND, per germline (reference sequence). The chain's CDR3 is CASSILGQNYGYTF. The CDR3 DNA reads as TGTGCCAGTAGTATCCTAGGGCAGAACTATGGCTACACCTTC. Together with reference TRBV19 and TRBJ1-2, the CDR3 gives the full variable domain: DGGITQSPKYLFRKEGQNVTLSCEQNLNHDAMYWYRQDPGQGLRLIYYSQIVNDFQKGDIAEGYSVSREKKESFPLTVTSAQKNPTAFYLCASSILGQNYGYTFGSGTRLTVV.

The CDR3 DNA is TGTGCCAGCCATACTAACATGGCCGAGCAGTACTTC. Its protein is CASHTNMAEQYF. The chain employs TRBV28 and TRBJ2-7; no clear D. With 8 bases removed from V and 6 bases from J, the gap between germline ends came to 14 bases. The CDR3 covers 12 residues. CDR1 and CDR2 (germline): MDHEN, SYDVKM.

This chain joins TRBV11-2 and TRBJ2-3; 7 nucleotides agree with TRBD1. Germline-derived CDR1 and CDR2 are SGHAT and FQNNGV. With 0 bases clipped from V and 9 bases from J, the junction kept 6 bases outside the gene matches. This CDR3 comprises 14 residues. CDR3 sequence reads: CASSLDRGPGTQYF. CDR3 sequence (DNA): TGTGCCAGCAGCTTAGATAGGGGGCCGGGGACGCAGTATTTT.

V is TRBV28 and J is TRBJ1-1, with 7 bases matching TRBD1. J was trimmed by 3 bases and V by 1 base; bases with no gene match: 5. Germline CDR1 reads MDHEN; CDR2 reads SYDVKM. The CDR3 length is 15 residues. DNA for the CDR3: TGTGCCAGCAGTTTATACCAAGACAGGGACACTGAAGCTTTCTTT. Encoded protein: CASSLYQDRDTEAFF.

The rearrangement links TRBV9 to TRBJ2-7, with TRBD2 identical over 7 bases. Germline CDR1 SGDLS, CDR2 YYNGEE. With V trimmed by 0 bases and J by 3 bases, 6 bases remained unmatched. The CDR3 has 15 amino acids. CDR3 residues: CASSVGGGSNYEQYF. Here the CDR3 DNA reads TGTGCCAGCAGCGTAGGGGGCGGGAGTAACTACGAGCAGTACTTC. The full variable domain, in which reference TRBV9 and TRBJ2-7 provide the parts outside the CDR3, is DSGVTQTPKHLITATGQRVTLRCSPRSGDLSVYWYQQSLDQGLQFLIQYYNGEERAKGNILERFSAQQFPDLHSELNLSSLELGDSALYFCASSVGGGSNYEQYFGPGTRLTVT.

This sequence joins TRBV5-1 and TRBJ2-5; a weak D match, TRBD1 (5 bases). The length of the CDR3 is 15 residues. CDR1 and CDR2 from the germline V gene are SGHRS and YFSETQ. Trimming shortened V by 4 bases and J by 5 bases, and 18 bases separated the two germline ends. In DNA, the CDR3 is TGCGCCAGCAGCCAAACCATCAGGGATAGGGAGACCCAGTACTTC. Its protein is CASSQTIRDRETQYF.

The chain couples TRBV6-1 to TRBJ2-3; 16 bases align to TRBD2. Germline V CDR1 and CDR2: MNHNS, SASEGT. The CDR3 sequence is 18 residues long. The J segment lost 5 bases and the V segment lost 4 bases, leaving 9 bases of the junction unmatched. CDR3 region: CASSVPGLAGGQGDTQYF. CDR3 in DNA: TGTGCCAGCAGTGTCCCGGGACTAGCGGGAGGGCAAGGAGATACGCAGTATTTT.

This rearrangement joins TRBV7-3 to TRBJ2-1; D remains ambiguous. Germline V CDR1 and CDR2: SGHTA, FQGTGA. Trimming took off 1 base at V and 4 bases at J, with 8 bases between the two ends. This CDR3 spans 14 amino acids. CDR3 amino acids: CASSLSGKYNEQFF. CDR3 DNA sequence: TGTGCCAGCAGCTTAAGCGGAAAATACAATGAGCAGTTCTTC.

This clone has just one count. CDR3 in DNA: TGTGCCAGCAGCCCTCTTCGTACGGGGGTGCGAAACACCATATATTTT. Its protein product is CASSPLRTGVRNTIYF. This rearrangement joins TRBV9 to TRBJ1-3; possible D gene TRBD1, 5 bases. With 4 bases removed from V and 5 bases from J, the gap between germline ends came to 19 bases. The CDR3 covers 16 residues. Germline CDR1 is SGDLS and CDR2 is YYNGEE.

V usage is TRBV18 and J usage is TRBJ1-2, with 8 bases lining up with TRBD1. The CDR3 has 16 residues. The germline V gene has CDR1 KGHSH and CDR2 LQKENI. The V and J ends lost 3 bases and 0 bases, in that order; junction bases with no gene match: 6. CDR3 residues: CASSPGQGIANYGYTF. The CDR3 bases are TGTGCCAGCTCACCCGGACAGGGAATCGCTAACTATGGCTACACCTTC. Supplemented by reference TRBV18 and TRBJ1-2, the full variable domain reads NAGVMQNPRHLVRRRGQEARLRCSPMKGHSHVYWYRQLPEEGLKFMVYLQKENIIDESGMPKERFSAEFPKEGPSILRIQQVVRGDSAAYFCASSPGQGIANYGYTFGSGTRLTVV.

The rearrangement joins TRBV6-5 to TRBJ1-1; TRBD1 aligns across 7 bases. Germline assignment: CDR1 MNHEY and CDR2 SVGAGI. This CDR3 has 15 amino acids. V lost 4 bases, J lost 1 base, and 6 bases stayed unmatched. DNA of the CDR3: TGTGCCAGCAGTTCCCAGGGGGGGGCGAACACTGAAGCTTTCTTT. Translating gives CASSSQGGANTEAFF.

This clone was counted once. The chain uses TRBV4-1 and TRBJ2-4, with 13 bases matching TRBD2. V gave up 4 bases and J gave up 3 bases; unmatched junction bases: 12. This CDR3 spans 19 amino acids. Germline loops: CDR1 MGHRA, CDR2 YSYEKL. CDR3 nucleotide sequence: TGCGCCAGCAGCCTACTCGGACTAGCGGGAGAATGGGACAAAAACATTCAGTACTTC. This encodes CASSLLGLAGEWDKNIQYF.

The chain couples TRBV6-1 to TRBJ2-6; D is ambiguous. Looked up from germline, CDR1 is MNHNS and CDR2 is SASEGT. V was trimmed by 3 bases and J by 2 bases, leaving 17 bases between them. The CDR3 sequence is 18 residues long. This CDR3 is CASSEEWANRAGANVLTF. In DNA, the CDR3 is TGTGCCAGCAGTGAGGAGTGGGCCAATAGGGCTGGGGCCAACGTCCTGACTTTC.

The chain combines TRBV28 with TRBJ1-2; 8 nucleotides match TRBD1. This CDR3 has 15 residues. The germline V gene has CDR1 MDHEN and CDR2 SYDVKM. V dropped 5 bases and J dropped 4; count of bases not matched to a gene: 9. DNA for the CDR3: TGTGCCAGCAGTGAAAGGACAGGGCTTTTCTATGGCTACACCTTC. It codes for CASSERTGLFYGYTF.

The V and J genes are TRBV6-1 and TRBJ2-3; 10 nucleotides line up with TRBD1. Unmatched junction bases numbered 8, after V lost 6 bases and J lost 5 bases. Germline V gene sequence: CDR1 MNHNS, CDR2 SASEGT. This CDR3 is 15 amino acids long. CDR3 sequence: CASRADRGPGDTQYF. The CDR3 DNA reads TGTGCCAGCAGGGCAGACAGGGGGCCGGGAGATACGCAGTATTTT.

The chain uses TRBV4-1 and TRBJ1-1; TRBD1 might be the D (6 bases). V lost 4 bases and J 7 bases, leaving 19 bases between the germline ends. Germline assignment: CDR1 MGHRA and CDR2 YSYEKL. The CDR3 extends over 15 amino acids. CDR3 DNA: TGCGCCAGCAGCCCGTCGAACCGGGACACACTTGAAGCTTTCTTT. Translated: CASSPSNRDTLEAFF.

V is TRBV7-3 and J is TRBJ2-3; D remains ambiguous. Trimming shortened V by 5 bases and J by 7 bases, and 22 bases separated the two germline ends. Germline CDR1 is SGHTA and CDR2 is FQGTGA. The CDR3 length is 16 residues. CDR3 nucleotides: TGTGCCAGCAGCCCTACCTCCGTCGGACCAGGATATACGCAGTATTTT. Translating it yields CASSPTSVGPGYTQYF.

The DNA for the CDR3 is TGTGCCAGCAGCCAAGGACCGCGAAGAACAGGGCCTAGGGCCTACAATGAGCAGTTCTTC. Residues: CASSQGPRRTGPRAYNEQFF. This sequence joins TRBV14 and TRBJ2-1; TRBD1 might be the D (6 bases). The germline gives CDR1 SGHDN, CDR2 FVKESK. The CDR3 sequence is 20 residues long. Trimming removed 1 base from V and 2 bases from J, with 24 bases in between.